The rows below give T cell receptor beta chains drawn from one sample of a study of blood T cell repertoires in COVID-19. Assay used: immunoSEQ multiplex PCR; TCRdb lists only in-frame clones, some missing. In the table there are 150,000 to 200,000 clones, around four fifths of which are singletons. The specimen was peripheral blood. The receptors shown here come from a woman aged 80 or older with COVID-19, enrolled during active disease. CDR3s include the opening cysteine and the closing phenylalanine or tryptophan. The order of the fields is clone size, D gene, J gene, V gene, CDR3 protein, CDR3 DNA. A D gene is named only where the DNA matches it firmly. Size is stated for part of the rows, as once, few or many counts, or as a class when the clone is expanded.

NA NA TRBJ1-2 TRBV10-3 CAIRPMGGEIYGYTF TGTGCCATCAGACCGATGGGGGGGGAGATCTATGGCTACACCTTC
NA NA TRBJ2-1 TRBV11-2 CASSPLNEQFF TGTGCCAGCAGCCCCCTCAATGAGCAGTTCTTC
NA TRBD1 TRBJ1-6 TRBV5-4 CASRRDTGAIGSYNSPLHF TGTGCCAGCAGACGCGACACAGGGGCAATTGGCTCCTATAATTCACCCCTCCACTTT
NA NA TRBJ2-1 TRBV7-8 CASKGSGWPPGSYNEQFF TGTGCCAGCAAAGGAAGTGGGTGGCCGCCGGGATCCTACAATGAGCAGTTCTTC
NA NA TRBJ1-4 TRBV9 CASSPRKKLFF TGTGCCAGCAGCCCTCGTAAAAAACTGTTTTTT
NA NA TRBJ1-2 TRBV5-1 CASSPGANYGYTF TGCGCCAGCAGCCCGGGAGCTAACTATGGCTACACCTTC
few TRBD2 TRBJ2-7 TRBV28 CASAPAGGSEQYF TGTGCCAGCGCGCCTGCGGGGGGGAGCGAGCAGTACTTC
NA TRBD1 TRBJ1-2 TRBV14 CASSLRQGWLYGYTF TGTGCCAGCAGCCTTAGACAGGGATGGCTCTATGGCTACACCTTC
NA NA TRBJ2-1 TRBV11-3 CASSHSVVTYNEQFF TGTGCCAGCAGCCATAGCGTGGTTACCTACAATGAGCAGTTCTTC
NA TRBD2 TRBJ2-7 TRBV29-1 CSVEGLAGGPSGEQYF TGCAGCGTTGAGGGACTAGCGGGAGGGCCCTCGGGTGAGCAGTACTTC
NA NA TRBJ2-1 TRBV9 CASSVAPETHNEQFF TGTGCCAGCAGCGTAGCCCCGGAGACCCACAATGAGCAGTTCTTC
NA NA TRBJ2-2 TRBV3-1/TRBV3-2 CASSQGGPGTGELFF TGTGCCAGCAGCCAAGGAGGCCCGGGGACCGGGGAGCTGTTTTTT
NA NA TRBJ1-2 TRBV19 CASSSYRDGMAGYTF TGTGCCAGTAGTAGTTACAGGGATGGTATGGCGGGCTACACCTTC
NA TRBD1 TRBJ1-5 TRBV5-6 CASSPGQGNQPQHF TGTGCCAGCAGCCCAGGACAGGGTAATCAGCCCCAGCATTTT
NA NA TRBJ2-2 TRBV9 CASSVVAGELFF TGTGCCAGCAGCGTAGTCGCCGGGGAGCTGTTTTTT
few TRBD1 TRBJ2-7 TRBV9 CASSVEQGLEQYF TGTGCCAGCAGCGTGGAACAGGGGTTGGAGCAGTACTTC
NA TRBD1 TRBJ1-5 TRBV5-6 CASSLEGTGAQPQHF TGTGCCAGCAGCTTGGAAGGGACAGGGGCTCAACCCCAGCATTTT
once TRBD1 TRBJ1-5 TRBV29-1 CSVLDRGNNQPQHF TGCAGCGTTCTTGACAGGGGGAATAATCAGCCCCAGCATTTT
NA TRBD1 TRBJ2-7 TRBV5-5 CASSLSLRDRGLEQYF TGTGCCAGCAGCTTGAGTTTAAGGGACAGGGGGCTCGAGCAGTACTTC
NA TRBD1 TRBJ2-1 TRBV18 CASSPPGTGIDNEQFF TGTGCCAGCTCACCACCGGGGACAGGGATCGACAATGAGCAGTTCTTC
NA TRBD2 TRBJ2-7 TRBV5-1 CASSLVGGGPLEQYF TGCGCCAGCAGCTTGGTCGGGGGAGGGCCTCTCGAGCAGTACTTC
NA NA TRBJ2-7 TRBV10-3 CAISPGQIEQYF TGTGCCATCAGTCCGGGACAAATTGAGCAGTACTTC
NA TRBD2 TRBJ2-5 TRBV12-3/TRBV12-4 CASKAGVTQYF TGTGCCAGCAAGGCGGGGGTAACCCAGTACTTC
NA NA TRBJ1-4 TRBV2 CASRRGSREKLFF TGTGCCAGCAGACGGGGGTCCCGTGAAAAACTGTTTTTT
NA TRBD1 TRBJ1-2 TRBV9 CASSAGQGNYGYTF TGTGCCAGCAGCGCGGGACAGGGCAACTATGGCTACACCTTC
few NA TRBJ2-5 TRBV11-3 CASSTGSFGTQYF TGTGCCAGCAGTACGGGGTCCTTTGGGACCCAGTACTTC
NA NA TRBJ1-1 TRBV7-9 CASTRRDMNTEAFF TGTGCCAGCACCCGTAGAGACATGAACACTGAAGCTTTCTTT
NA NA TRBJ1-2 TRBV7-8 CASSLAADNYGYTF TGTGCCAGCAGCTTAGCGGCCGATAACTATGGCTACACCTTC
once TRBD1 TRBJ2-7 TRBV28 CASKAGTGAYEQYF TGTGCCAGCAAAGCGGGGACAGGGGCCTACGAGCAGTACTTC
NA TRBD1 TRBJ1-1 TRBV6-5 CASSYAGQYDPEAFF TGTGCCAGCAGTTACGCGGGACAGTACGACCCTGAAGCTTTCTTT
NA NA TRBJ1-2 TRBV3-1/TRBV3-2 CASSRATSRWTF TGTGCCAGCAGCCGTGCGACCTCGCGGTGGACCTTC